These 15 T cell receptor beta chains came from one sample sequenced in a study of CD8 T cells in Susac syndrome. It was with random hexamers that roughly 0.5 to 1 ug RNA was reverse transcribed. TCRdb reprocessed the immunoSEQ multiplex PCR reads with MiXCR, giving one entry per CDR3 protein. Altogether around 160,000 distinct CDR3 sequences are present, just over 90% being singletons, with the ten largest covering more than 0.11%. Sequences were obtained from CD4+ T cells from PBMCs. The receptor source for this set is a human donor in good health.

This chain links TRBV12-5 with TRBJ1-1; possibly TRBD1 for D (6 bases). Germline assignment: CDR1 LGHNT and CDR2 FRNRAP. Deletions cut 1 base from V and 3 bases from J, with 12 bases between. The CDR3 runs 15 residues. CDR3 protein: CASGLAQGGHTEAFF. DNA of the CDR3: TGTGCTAGTGGTTTGGCACAGGGTGGGCACACTGAAGCTTTCTTT.

This chain links TRBV5-4 with TRBJ2-3, with D perhaps assigned TRBD1 or TRBD2 (6 bases each). V lost 3 bases and J 0 bases, leaving 11 bases between the germline ends. The CDR3 sequence is 15 residues long. CDR1 and CDR2 (germline): SGHNT, YYREEE (reference sequence). The CDR3 here is CASSSGATSTDTQYF. Written as DNA, the CDR3 is TGTGCCAGCAGCTCGGGGGCCACTAGCACAGATACGCAGTATTTT.

The V call is TRBV6-5, the J call TRBJ2-1; D not certain. V was shortened by 5 bases and J by 7 bases, with 18 bases between the two germline ends. Germline assignment: CDR1 MNHEY and CDR2 SVGAGI. The length of the CDR3 is 15 residues. CDR3 region: CASSGRGVGSNEQFF. The DNA of the CDR3 is TGTGCCAGCAGTGGCCGTGGGGTAGGGTCAAATGAGCAGTTCTTC.

The genes are TRBV5-1 and TRBJ1-5; the D is unclear. Trimming removed 0 bases at V and 0 bases at J, with 10 bases between. The CDR3 is 16 amino acids. Germline V gives CDR1 SGHRS, CDR2 YFSETQ. The CDR3 region has the DNA TGCGCCAGCAGCTTGGATCCTACACCTAGCAATCAGCCCCAGCATTTT. The encoded protein is CASSLDPTPSNQPQHF.

The chain joins TRBV20-1 to TRBJ1-5; no reliable D call. The CDR3 is 13 amino acids. Germline loops: CDR1 DFQATT, CDR2 SNEGSKA (reference sequence). Trimming removed 1 base from V and 7 bases from J, with 11 bases in between. CDR3 protein: CSARVGVSQPQHF. The CDR3, as DNA: TGCAGTGCTAGAGTTGGGGTCAGCCAGCCCCAGCATTTT.

This clonotype was detected only once. This chain links TRBV20-1 with TRBJ2-3, with 10 bases lining up with TRBD2. V gave up 4 bases and J gave up 2 bases; unmatched junction bases: 3. CDR3 length: 14 residues. Germline values: CDR1 DFQATT, CDR2 SNEGSKA (reference sequence). CDR3 sequence (DNA): TGCAGTGCTAAACTAGCGGGGACCACAGATACGCAGTATTTT. Translated: CSAKLAGTTDTQYF.

The V gene is TRBV15, the J gene TRBJ2-1; 12 bases align to TRBD2. V shed 0 bases and J 7 bases; nucleotides not matched to a gene: 4. This CDR3 spans 16 amino acids. CDR1 is LNHNV, CDR2 YYDKDF, per germline (reference sequence). Here the CDR3 reads CATSRDTSGRLNEQFF. In DNA, the CDR3 is TGTGCCACCAGCAGAGATACTAGCGGGAGGTTGAATGAGCAGTTCTTC.

Written as DNA, the CDR3 is TGTGCCAGCAGTTACGGGACAGGGGTCAATCAGCCCCAGCATTTT. This gives the protein CASSYGTGVNQPQHF. The chain combines TRBV6-5 with TRBJ1-5, with 10 bases identical to TRBD1. Germline V gene lookup returns CDR1 MNHEY and CDR2 SVGAGI. This CDR3 is built from 15 residues. V was pared by 2 bases and J by 3 bases, with 1 base of the junction left unmatched.

In its sample, this clonotype was seen once. The V gene is TRBV10-3, the J gene TRBJ2-5; 10 nucleotides match TRBD1. The V and J ends lost 9 bases and 3 bases, in that order; junction bases with no gene match: 1. The germline gives CDR1 ENHRY, CDR2 SYGVKD. The CDR3 sequence is 12 residues long. CDR3 nucleotide sequence: TGTGCCATGGGGACAGGGGAAGAGACCCAGTACTTC. Amino acid sequence: CAMGTGEETQYF.

The DNA for the CDR3 is TGTGCCAGTAGTCCTTACGCCGGGTCCGTGCTGTTTTTT. It encodes CASSPYAGSVLFF. This chain connects TRBV19 to TRBJ1-4; D unclear. The CDR3 spans 13 residues. CDR1 is LNHDA and CDR2 is SQIVND in the germline V gene (reference sequence). The V end was cut by 5 bases, the J end by 14 bases, with 18 bases between.

The genes are TRBV2 and TRBJ1-5; the match to TRBD1 covers 7 bases. V was clipped by 5 bases and J by 7 bases; unmatched bases: 8. Germline V gives CDR1 SNHLY, CDR2 FYNNEI. The length of the CDR3 is 14 residues. CDR3 nucleotide sequence: TGTGCCAGCAGTCTAGGCGGGACAGCACAGCCCCAGCATTTT. Amino acid sequence: CASSLGGTAQPQHF.

V and J are TRBV3-1 and TRBJ1-2; no clear D. The CDR3 is 12 amino acids. CDR1 is LGHDT, CDR2 YNNKEL, per germline (reference sequence). The V and J ends lost 0 bases and 5 bases respectively, with 4 bases between them. The CDR3 DNA follows: TGTGCCAGCAGCCAAGATGCTTATGGCTACACCTTC. It is translated as CASSQDAYGYTF.

The table lists this clonotype with a count of one. The genes are TRBV29-1 and TRBJ2-3, with a possible D match to TRBD2 (6 bases). Germline CDR1 and CDR2: SQVTM and ANQGSEA. V was shortened by 0 bases and J by 1 base, with 11 bases between the two germline ends. This CDR3 is 15 amino acids long. CDR3 nucleotide sequence: TGCAGCGTTGAAGATCATAGGGAGGGCACAGATACGCAGTATTTT. It translates to CSVEDHREGTDTQYF.

The chain joins TRBV7-9 to TRBJ2-7, with D uncertain. The CDR3 contains 14 residues. Germline CDR1 reads SEHNR; CDR2 reads FQNEAQ (reference sequence). Trimming cost V 1 base and J 2 bases, with 9 bases left between them. In nucleotides, the CDR3 is TGTGCCAGCAGCTTAGTCCAGGAAGCCTACGAGCAGTACTTC. It yields the protein CASSLVQEAYEQYF. The full variable domain, completed using reference TRBV7-9 and TRBJ2-7, is DTGVSQNPRHKITKRGQNVTFRCDPISEHNRLYWYRQTLGQGPEFLTYFQNEAQLEKSRLLSDRFSAERPKGSFSTLEIQRTEQGDSAMYLCASSLVQEAYEQYFGPGTRLTVT.

This chain uses TRBV7-3 with TRBJ2-2; 14 bases agree with TRBD2. The germline V gene has CDR1 SGHTA and CDR2 FQGTGA. V trimming: 5 bases; J trimming: 7 bases; junction bases outside the gene matches: 6. This CDR3 is 16 amino acids long. CDR3: CASSPGTSGGGGELFF. As DNA, the CDR3 is TGTGCCAGCAGCCCTGGGACTAGCGGGGGAGGCGGGGAGCTGTTTTTT.